This paragraph reports one T cell receptor (beta chain). Its antigen is unidentified. The second PCR ran roughly 6 to 11 cycles with a sample-barcoded 5' primer and J-beta primers. TCRdb fed the 5' RACE reads into MiXCR, producing one record per CDR3 protein. Of about 800,000 distinct CDR3 sequences detected, more than 20% appear once; the ten largest clones hold roughly 3.8%. This entry belongs to a study of blood T cells in healthy people across ages. Study results and limitations: Getting older went along with TCR beta diversity per million T cells dropping roughly linearly.

Germline V CDR1 and CDR2: SGDLS, YYNGEE. V dropped 0 bases and J dropped 1 base, with 7 bases sitting between them. CDR3 length equals 14 residues. This sample also appeared in a second study, on T cells of mothers and their children.

The sequence came from a boy between 5 and 17 years old in good health. The source material was blood. The chain links TRBV9 to TRBJ2-5; D not resolved. CDR3 amino acids: CASSVDWAQETQYF. CDR3 bases: TGTGCCAGCAGCGTAGACTGGGCCCAAGAGACCCAGTACTTC.